Shown below are 7 T cell receptor beta chains from a single sample sequenced in a study of vaccination and CD4 T cells after COVID-19. Their antigens are not known. With the Oncomine TCR Beta short-read assay, DNA from cultured CD4+ T cells was sequenced. CD4+ T cells were cultured, and genomic DNA was extracted from them. TCRdb processed the PCR reads anew with MiXCR; each CDR3 protein has one entry. In the table there are fewer than 10,000 distinct CDR3 sequences, around 37% of which are singletons. The treatment is: roughly 10-day PBMC culture with coronavirus spike peptide pools or control peptides (ViraFEST assay). Pre-COVID-19 pandemic sampling (2011-2018) yielded the unexposed donor's CD4+ T cells. Source material: CD4+ T cells from blood, cultured in vitro. These receptors originate from a human donor in good health.

V is TRBV7-2 and J is TRBJ2-3, with 8 positions matching TRBD2. V was pared by 1 base and J by 4 bases, with 1 base of the junction left unmatched. In germline, CDR1 is SGHTA, CDR2 FQGNSA. This CDR3 spans 14 amino acids. Here the CDR3 DNA reads TGTGCCAGCAGCTTAGAACTAGCGGCAGATACGCAGTATTTT. Encoded protein: CASSLELAADTQYF. Using reference TRBV7-2 and TRBJ2-3 for the parts outside the CDR3, the full variable domain is GAGVSQSPSNKVTEKGKDVELRCDPISGHTALYWYRQSLGQGLEFLIYFQGNSAPDKSGLPSDRFSAERTGGSVSTLTIQRTQQEDSAVYLCASSLELAADTQYFGPGTRLTVL.

This clonotype has only a few counts. The rearrangement uses TRBV10-2 and TRBJ2-7; no definite D call. Germline CDR1 reads WSHSY; CDR2 reads SAAADI. The V gene lost 5 bases and the J gene lost 2 bases, with 4 bases spanning the gap. The CDR3 length is 11 residues. CDR3 region: CASSNAYEQYF. CDR3 DNA sequence: TGCGCCAGCAGTAATGCCTACGAGCAGTACTTC.

The genes are TRBV19 and TRBJ2-5; 7 bases are a match to TRBD1. The CDR3 totals 13 residues. V shed 3 bases, J shed 6 bases, and the junction held 4 bases outside the gene matches. The germline CDR1 and CDR2 sequences are LNHDA and SQIVND (reference sequence). This chain's CDR3 is CASSIDREKTQYF. CDR3 DNA: TGTGCCAGTAGTATTGACAGGGAGAAGACCCAGTACTTC.

The V call is TRBV30, the J call TRBJ1-2; TRBD1 might be the D (6 bases). This CDR3 is 12 amino acids long. Per the germline V gene, CDR1 is GTSNPN and CDR2 is SVGIG (reference sequence). V dropped 7 bases and J dropped 4 bases, with 13 bases sitting between them. CDR3 in DNA: TGTGCCTCAAACAGGGCTGCCTATGGCTACACCTTC. Translated: CASNRAAYGYTF.

The CDR3 spells CSARPGGAARADTQYF. Here the CDR3 DNA reads TGCAGTGCTAGACCGGGGGGGGCCGCACGCGCAGATACGCAGTATTTT. The chain carries TRBV20-1 and TRBJ2-3; 8 bases map to TRBD2. CDR3 length: 16 amino acids. Unmatched junction bases numbered 11, after V lost 2 bases and J lost 4 bases. Germline V gene data show CDR1 as DFQATT and CDR2 as SNEGSKA (reference sequence).

V gene TRBV15 combines with J gene TRBJ2-5; no reliable D call. V shed 2 bases and J shed 4 bases, with 8 bases lying between them. The CDR3 is 13 amino acids. CDR1 and CDR2 (germline): LNHNV, YYDKDF (reference sequence). CDR3 loop: CATSRSRSETQYF. CDR3 in DNA: TGTGCCACCAGCAGATCCCGGTCAGAGACCCAGTACTTC.

The chain links TRBV11-1 to TRBJ2-1; 12 nucleotides align to TRBD2. Germline lookup yields CDR1 SGHAT and CDR2 FQDESV (reference sequence). The J segment lost 10 bases and the V segment lost 4 bases, leaving 8 bases of the junction unmatched. CDR3 length: 15 residues. CDR3 residues: CASSSGLAGGREQFF. As DNA, the CDR3 is TGTGCCAGCAGCTCGGGACTAGCGGGCGGAAGGGAGCAGTTCTTC.